The clone carrying this T cell receptor beta chain was detected once. This sample was included in a study of cytomegalovirus exposure and HLA in healthy donors. Study background: Roughly 85 million unique TCRs from HLA-typed donors made up an early data release.

The PCR employed 60 Vbeta primers together with 13 Jbeta primers. Generated by immunoSEQ multiplex PCR, the TCRdb table keeps only in-frame clones and is missing some. The repertoire holds over 150,000 clones, with about four fifths as singletons. The V and J ends lost 3 bases and 7 bases respectively, with 9 bases between them. Germline CDR1 MNHNY, CDR2 SVGAGI (reference sequence). CDR3 length equals 12 residues. The sequence derives from a girl aged 10 to 17 in good health and CMV-seropositive. Sequenced sample: PBMCs. The chain couples TRBV6-6 to TRBJ1-1; the D gene is possibly TRBD1 (6 bases). The CDR3 sequence: CASSYKGVEAFF. In DNA, the CDR3 is TGTGCCAGCAGTTATAAGGGGGTTGAAGCTTTCTTT.